This passage covers 12 T cell receptor beta chains from one sample sequenced in a study of beta chain features in type 1 diabetes. Investigators reverse transcribed all isolated RNA, so they sequenced expressed TCRB transcripts. Some clones are missing from TCRdb's copy, which holds only in-frame ones; the method was immunoSEQ multiplex PCR. This table holds about 370,000 clones, about 15% found once. Input material: naive CD4+ T cells from blood. These receptors originate from a woman aged 18-29 years in good health.

V gene TRBV10-3 combines with J gene TRBJ2-6, with D possibly being TRBD2 (5 bases). This CDR3 is built from 16 residues. Germline values: CDR1 ENHRY, CDR2 SYGVKD. Trimming took 0 bases from V and 0 from J, leaving 6 bases between them. For the CDR3, the DNA is TGTGCCATCAGTGAGTCACGGGACTCTGGGGCCAACGTCCTGACTTTC. Translated, it gives CAISESRDSGANVLTF.

The chain recombines TRBV7-9 with TRBJ2-7; no reliable D call. Germline CDR1 and CDR2: SEHNR and FQNEAQ (reference sequence). The length of the CDR3 is 14 residues. Deletions cut 2 bases from V and 3 bases from J, with 11 bases between. CDR3 bases: TGTGCCAGCAGCTTATTCGAGACAAGCTACGAGCAGTACTTC. The encoded protein is CASSLFETSYEQYF. The full variable domain, in which reference TRBV7-9 and TRBJ2-7 provide the parts outside the CDR3, is DTGVSQNPRHKITKRGQNVTFRCDPISEHNRLYWYRQTLGQGPEFLTYFQNEAQLEKSRLLSDRFSAERPKGSFSTLEIQRTEQGDSAMYLCASSLFETSYEQYFGPGTRLTVT.

This clone has a handful of counts. This chain links TRBV28 with TRBJ2-7, with D tentatively TRBD1 (6 bases). Per the germline V gene, CDR1 is MDHEN and CDR2 is SYDVKM. Deletions cut 7 bases from V and 3 bases from J, with 13 bases between. This CDR3 is 13 amino acids long. This CDR3 reads CASNREFGYEQYF. In DNA form, the CDR3 reads TGTGCCAGCAACAGGGAGTTTGGCTACGAGCAGTACTTC.

This clone showed up just a few times. CDR3 DNA sequence: TGCAGTGCTAGAGAGGTCCGGGAGCAGTACTTC. Its protein product is CSAREVREQYF. The V and J genes are TRBV20-1 and TRBJ2-7; no definite D call. V was pared by 0 bases and J by 7 bases, with 7 bases between. This CDR3 spans 11 amino acids. Germline loops: CDR1 DFQATT, CDR2 SNEGSKA (reference sequence).

The chain links TRBV30 to TRBJ2-7, with 8 nucleotides matching TRBD2. Trimming at V came to 3 bases and at J to 6 bases, leaving 13 bases not matched to a gene. The CDR3 extends over 15 amino acids. The V gene's germline CDR1 is GTSNPN and CDR2 SVGIG (reference sequence). The CDR3 nucleotides read TGTGCCTGGAGCATCGAACCGGGACTAGTAACCGAGCAGTACTTC. It yields the protein CAWSIEPGLVTEQYF.

A few counts support this clone. J is TRBJ2-7 and V is TRBV28; 7 nucleotides match TRBD1. The CDR3 runs to 13 residues. Looked up from germline, CDR1 is MDHEN and CDR2 is SYDVKM. Trimming removed 6 bases from V and 3 bases from J; junction bases left unmatched: 5. CDR3 protein: CASRSTGIYEQYF. The CDR3 DNA sequence: TGTGCCAGCAGATCGACAGGGATCTACGAGCAGTACTTC.

The CDR3 nucleotides read TGTGCCAGCAGTGAATTGGGACAGGGAGCTTACGAGCAGTACTTC. This encodes CASSELGQGAYEQYF. This chain joins TRBV25-1 and TRBJ2-7; 9 positions match TRBD1. This CDR3 spans 15 amino acids. Germline V gives CDR1 MGHDK, CDR2 SYGVNS. V lost 1 base and J lost 4; bases outside the gene matches: 5.

Only a few counts were recorded for this clone. The gene calls are TRBV29-1 and TRBJ2-7; D might be TRBD2 (5 bases). Trimming stripped 3 bases from V and 2 bases from J, with 8 bases between. The CDR3 is 12 residues long. Germline assignment: CDR1 SQVTM and CDR2 ANQGSEA. CDR3 DNA sequence: TGCAGCGTTGAGCTAGCCCCCTACGAGCAGTACTTC. Its translation: CSVELAPYEQYF.

This chain joins TRBV28 and TRBJ2-2; 12 bases align to TRBD1. This CDR3 comprises 15 residues. Germline CDR1 is MDHEN and CDR2 is SYDVKM. The V and J ends lost 4 bases and 7 bases, in that order; junction bases with no gene match: 4. In DNA form, the CDR3 reads TGTGCCAGCAGTTCCGGGACAGGGGGCAGCGGGGAGCTGTTTTTT. This sequence encodes CASSSGTGGSGELFF.

This clone was picked up a small number of times. The J gene is TRBJ2-1, the V gene TRBV29-1; 7 positions match TRBD2. The CDR3 covers 13 residues. After removal of 1 base from V and 7 bases from J, the junction contained 4 bases not matched to a gene. Germline values: CDR1 SQVTM, CDR2 ANQGSEA. CDR3 sequence reads: CSVEVRLANEQFF. The CDR3 DNA follows: TGCAGCGTTGAAGTGAGACTAGCAAATGAGCAGTTCTTC.

This chain joins TRBV7-6 and TRBJ2-3, with TRBD2 as a possible D gene (6 bases). Germline V gene sequence: CDR1 SGHVS, CDR2 FNYEAQ. This CDR3 is built from 17 residues. V was shortened by 5 bases and J by 1 base, with 19 bases between the two germline ends. The CDR3 region has the DNA TGTGCCAGCAGCGGCACATGGAGGGAGGAGCGCACAGATACGCAGTATTTT. The encoded protein is CASSGTWREERTDTQYF.

This sequence joins TRBV9 and TRBJ2-7; TRBD1 is a possible D gene (5 bases). Germline V gene data show CDR1 as SGDLS and CDR2 as YYNGEE. V dropped 1 base and J dropped 2 bases, with 16 bases sitting between them. The CDR3 covers 16 residues. The CDR3 loop is CASSVLSGATTYEQYF. The DNA for the CDR3 is TGTGCCAGCAGCGTATTATCTGGGGCCACAACCTACGAGCAGTACTTC.